The 8 T cell receptor beta chains presented below share a single source sample, sequenced in a study of CD8+CD57+ T cells in acquired aplastic anemia (dated by TCRdb to the late 2010s). Expansion of CD8+CD57+ cells had been shown by flow cytometry in the patients chosen for sequencing. The data were produced on an Illumina HiSeq 2000. Genomic DNA served as template for TCR beta VDJ combination and CDR3 sequence profiling. TCRdb's own reprocessing of the public reads used fastp at Q25 and MiXCR and kept productive beta chains. When rows share a CDR3 protein, they turn into one entry using the most common DNA and genes. The sample includes 150,000 or so distinct CDR3 sequences, with 45% to 50% observed a single time. The ten largest make up over 25% of the sample. The specimen was sorted CD4+, CD8+, or CD8+CD57+ T cells (not recorded which) from PBMCs. All receptors come from a human donor with aplastic anemia.

The chain uses TRBV27 and TRBJ1-1; D uncertain. The CDR3 loop spans 14 amino acids. In germline, CDR1 is MNHEY, CDR2 SMNVEV (reference sequence). V was cut by 3 bases and J by 0 bases, with 8 bases left in between. The CDR3 sequence is CASSFQILNTEAFF. CDR3 nucleotide sequence: TGTGCCAGCAGTTTCCAGATTTTGAACACTGAAGCTTTCTTT.

The genes are TRBV20-1 and TRBJ2-3, with D perhaps matching TRBD1 (6 bases). The V and J ends lost 3 bases and 2 bases respectively, with 12 bases between them. The CDR3 is 14 residues long. Germline-derived CDR1 and CDR2 are DFQATT and SNEGSKA (reference sequence). The CDR3 here is CSASGAGATDTQYF. In nucleotides, the CDR3 is TGCAGTGCTAGTGGGGCAGGGGCCACAGATACGCAGTATTTT.

The chain's CDR3 is CASRASSSYNSPLHF. The CDR3 DNA reads TGCGCCAGCAGGGCTTCGAGCTCCTATAATTCACCCCTCCACTTT. The chain employs TRBV5-1 and TRBJ1-6; D unclear. The CDR3 consists of 15 residues. Per the germline V gene, CDR1 is SGHRS and CDR2 is YFSETQ. V lost 5 bases to trimming and J lost 0 bases, with 9 bases between them.

The rearrangement uses TRBV7-9 and TRBJ1-1; D not resolved. Germline lookup yields CDR1 SEHNR and CDR2 FQNEAQ (reference sequence). Trimming left V 4 bases short and J 1 base short, with 7 bases between. The CDR3 is 13 residues long. The CDR3 protein is CASSYKRNTEAFF. The CDR3 DNA reads TGTGCCAGCAGCTATAAGAGGAACACTGAAGCTTTCTTT.

This clonotype was counted a few times. The chain carries TRBV24-1 and TRBJ2-7, with TRBD2 as a possible D gene (5 bases). The CDR3 runs to 15 residues. V was trimmed by 9 bases and J by 3 bases, leaving 20 bases between them. The germline V gene encodes CDR1 KGHDR and CDR2 SFDVKD. The CDR3 nucleotides read TGTGCCACCCCCTGGGCACTAGTTTCTTTCTACGAGCAGTACTTC. Protein: CATPWALVSFYEQYF.

This CDR3 is CASSNSGPHNEQYF. Written as DNA, the CDR3 is TGTGCCAGCAGTAACTCGGGCCCCCACAACGAGCAGTACTTC. The J gene is TRBJ2-7, the V gene TRBV12-3 or TRBV12-4; no reliable D call. CDR3 length equals 14 residues. Deletions cut 5 bases from V and 5 bases from J, with 16 bases between.

The chain carries TRBV4-3 and TRBJ2-3; maybe TRBD2 (5 bases). Between the trimmed V and J ends, which lost 5 bases and 0 bases, there was a span of 15 bases. Germline values: CDR1 LGHNA, CDR2 YSLEER. This CDR3 spans 16 amino acids. CDR3 sequence reads: CASSSERAPSTDTQYF. In DNA, the CDR3 is TGCGCCAGCAGCTCCGAGAGGGCCCCAAGCACAGATACGCAGTATTTT.

In this sample, this clonotype turned up a few times. This may be a read error, as it is one base from a much larger clone. The genes are TRBV7-8 and TRBJ1-4; tentative D call: TRBD1 (5 bases). Germline V gives CDR1 SGHVS, CDR2 FQNEAQ. The CDR3 covers 15 residues. CDR3 DNA sequence: TGTGCCAGCAGCCCGCGGGACGGGTATAATGAAGAACTGTTTTTT. Its protein product is CASSPRDGYNEELFF.